The 21 T cell receptor beta chains given below trace back to one sample, sequenced in a study of cytomegalovirus exposure and HLA in healthy donors. The primer mix had 60 Vbeta and 13 Jbeta primers. The method was immunoSEQ multiplex PCR; TCRdb's version includes in-frame clones alone and lacks a portion of them. Of about 170,000 clones listed, over 80% were seen once; the top ten hold about 1.2%. Sequenced sample: PBMCs. The receptors come from a boy between 2 and 10 years old in good health and CMV-seronegative.

The chain employs TRBV7-2 and TRBJ1-6; tentative D call: TRBD1 (6 bases). This CDR3 has 17 residues. V was clipped by 4 bases and J by 8 bases, with 21 bases between them. Germline loops: CDR1 SGHTA, CDR2 FQGNSA. The CDR3 bases are TGTGCCAGCAGCTCAAGGGGGGGCAGCGGCTGGGATTCACCCCTCCACTTT. The encoded protein is CASSSRGGSGWDSPLHF.

This chain links TRBV1 with TRBJ2-1; no DNA check was done on the table's D call, TRBD2. TRBV1 is labeled a pseudogene. The CDR3 is 16 amino acids. In DNA, the CDR3 is TGCACCAGCAGCCTCTCGAGCGGATTGAGATTGAATGAGCAGTTCTTC. Protein sequence: CTSSLSSGLRLNEQFF.

Here the CDR3 DNA reads TGCGCCAGCAGCTTGGACAGGTCGTACGAGCAGTACTTC. The encoded protein is CASSLDRSYEQYF. V usage is TRBV5-1 and J usage is TRBJ2-7; a possible D gene is TRBD1 (5 bases). This CDR3 contains 13 residues. From germline, CDR1 is SGHRS and CDR2 YFSETQ. V lost 0 bases and J 4 bases, leaving 8 bases between the germline ends.

The rearrangement links TRBV28 to TRBJ2-5, with 9 bases fitting TRBD2. The CDR3 has 15 residues. The trim removed 7 bases at V and 1 base at J, leaving 7 bases unmatched. CDR1 is MDHEN, CDR2 SYDVKM, per germline. The CDR3, as DNA: TGTGCCAGCATCTATAGCGGGGGCGGCCAAGAGACCCAGTACTTC. Translation: CASIYSGGGQETQYF.

Concerning this clone: One end of the junction does not line up with germline, which may come from a read error. The chain employs TRBV9 and TRBJ2-3; a weak D match, TRBD2 (6 bases). Per germline, CDR1 SGDLS and CDR2 YYNGEE. CDR3 size: 15 residues. In nucleotides, the CDR3 is TGTGCCAGCAGCGTTAGCGGCAGCCGTGGAGATCCGCAGTATTTT. It translates to CASSVSGSRGDPQYF.

This clone occurred a few times. The V gene is TRBV5-1, the J gene TRBJ2-7; no firm D call. The CDR3 is 14 residues long. Germline CDR1 reads SGHRS; CDR2 reads YFSETQ. V lost 4 bases and J 3 bases, leaving 14 bases between the germline ends. The DNA for the CDR3 is TGCGCCAGCAGCACATCAGGTTTGAACTACGAGCAGTACTTC. Encoded protein: CASSTSGLNYEQYF.

The chain joins TRBV7-9 to TRBJ1-6; no clear D. This CDR3 has 13 amino acids. The V and J ends lost 1 base and 9 bases respectively, with 7 bases between them. The germline V gene encodes CDR1 SEHNR and CDR2 FQNEAQ (reference sequence). CDR3 DNA sequence: TGTGCCAGCAGCTTAGGTTCAGGTTCACCCCTCCACTTT. This translates into CASSLGSGSPLHF.

The chain combines TRBV7-2 with TRBJ2-2; D is perhaps TRBD2 (7 bases). Trimming cost V 2 bases and J 8 bases, with 15 bases left between them. Germline lookup yields CDR1 SGHTA and CDR2 FQGNSA. The CDR3 sequence is 15 residues long. The DNA for the CDR3 is TGTGCCAGCAGCTTATTCACGGGGGGCGGGGGGGAGCTGTTTTTT. Amino acids: CASSLFTGGGGELFF.

The chain is built from TRBV25-1 and TRBJ1-1, with D unresolved. This CDR3 is built from 15 residues. Germline V gives CDR1 MGHDK, CDR2 SYGVNS. V dropped 1 base and J dropped 2 bases, with 11 bases sitting between them. CDR3 region: CASSELRAGNTEAFF. CDR3 nucleotides: TGTGCCAGCAGTGAATTGAGGGCCGGAAACACTGAAGCTTTCTTT.

The sample holds a few counts of this clone. The V gene is TRBV10-1, the J gene TRBJ2-7; a weak D match, TRBD2 (5 bases). The ends were cut back, 2 bases at V and 2 bases at J, with 16 bases in the middle. Looked up from germline, CDR1 is WNHNN and CDR2 is SYGVQD (reference sequence). There are 16 residues in the CDR3. CDR3 sequence reads: CASSEGDPADPYEQYV. CDR3 DNA sequence: TGCGCCAGCAGTGAGGGGGATCCAGCGGATCCCTACGAGCAGTACGTC.

The rearrangement joins TRBV7-9 to TRBJ2-5; possible D gene TRBD1, 6 bases. Germline lookup yields CDR1 SEHNR and CDR2 FQNEAQ (reference sequence). V lost 3 bases and J lost 3, with 11 bases in between. The CDR3 length is 14 residues. CDR3 amino acids: CASSFRDNKETQYF. Here the CDR3 DNA reads TGTGCCAGCAGCTTCCGGGACAACAAAGAGACCCAGTACTTC.

The V and J genes are TRBV9 and TRBJ1-3; 11 bases map to TRBD1. The V gene's germline CDR1 is SGDLS and CDR2 YYNGEE. Unmatched junction bases numbered 3, after V lost 3 bases and J lost 1 base. The CDR3 sequence is 16 residues long. The CDR3 protein is CASSAGDRGSGNTIYF. The CDR3 bases are TGTGCCAGCAGCGCTGGGGACAGGGGGTCTGGAAACACCATATATTTT. Full variable domain (remainder filled in from reference TRBV9 and TRBJ1-3): DSGVTQTPKHLITATGQRVTLRCSPRSGDLSVYWYQQSLDQGLQFLIQYYNGEERAKGNILERFSAQQFPDLHSELNLSSLELGDSALYFCASSAGDRGSGNTIYFGEGSWLTVV.

V and J are TRBV5-5 and TRBJ2-1, with TRBD2 identical over 10 bases. This CDR3 comprises 14 residues. V gave up 7 bases and J gave up 5 bases; unmatched junction bases: 6. Germline CDR1 and CDR2: SGHKS and YYEKEE (reference sequence). The CDR3, as DNA: TGTGCCAGCGGGGTACTAGCGGGAAACAATGAGCAGTTCTTC. Translating it yields CASGVLAGNNEQFF.

The J gene is TRBJ1-5, the V gene TRBV30; 7 nucleotides agree with TRBD1. Germline lookup yields CDR1 GTSNPN and CDR2 SVGIG (reference sequence). V gave up 3 bases and J gave up 7 bases; unmatched junction bases: 18. There are 17 residues in the CDR3. Here the CDR3 reads CAWRNLWGQRLSQPQHF. The CDR3 nucleotides read TGTGCCTGGAGGAATTTGTGGGGACAGAGACTATCACAGCCCCAGCATTTT.

The rearrangement links TRBV30 to TRBJ2-3; tentatively, D is TRBD1 (6 bases). The CDR3 is 15 residues long. V lost 2 bases and J lost 0, with 12 bases in between. Per the germline V gene, CDR1 is GTSNPN and CDR2 is SVGIG (reference sequence). In DNA form, the CDR3 reads TGTGCCTGGAGTACCGGGACATTCAGCACAGATACGCAGTATTTT. Translated, it gives CAWSTGTFSTDTQYF.

The rearrangement joins TRBV13 to TRBJ2-2; 11 nucleotides align to TRBD1. Per germline, CDR1 PRHDT and CDR2 FYEKMQ (reference sequence). The J segment lost 6 bases and the V segment lost 5 bases, leaving 5 bases of the junction unmatched. This CDR3 spans 15 amino acids. The CDR3 nucleotides are TGTGCCAGCAGCCGGGACAGGGGGAGGCCCGGGGAGCTGTTTTTT. Amino acids: CASSRDRGRPGELFF. Full variable domain (outside the CDR3, taken from reference TRBV13 and TRBJ2-2): AAGVIQSPRHLIKEKRETATLKCYPIPRHDTVYWYQQGPGQDPQFLISFYEKMQSDKGSIPDRFSAQQFSDYHSELNMSSLELGDSALYFCASSRDRGRPGELFFGEGSRLTVL.

The chain combines TRBV11-3 with TRBJ2-5, with a possible D match to TRBD1 (5 bases). From germline, CDR1 is SGHNT and CDR2 YENEEA. The CDR3 spans 15 residues. V lost 5 bases, J lost 3 bases, and 16 bases lay in between. DNA of the CDR3: TGTGCCAGCAGCACGGGTAGCAGGGCCGAAGAGACCCAGTACTTC. As protein: CASSTGSRAEETQYF.

V and J are TRBV27 and TRBJ2-5; 7 nucleotides match TRBD1. The CDR3 has 14 residues. From germline, CDR1 is MNHEY and CDR2 SMNVEV (reference sequence). V lost 11 bases and J lost 3; bases outside the gene matches: 12. CDR3 residues: CAPRLGQGEETQYF. CDR3 coding DNA: TGTGCCCCACGCCTCGGGCAGGGGGAAGAGACCCAGTACTTC.

This clone was seen only a few times. This rearrangement joins TRBV6-5 to TRBJ2-7; 9 nucleotides agree with TRBD1. This CDR3 contains 15 residues. In germline, CDR1 is MNHEY, CDR2 SVGAGI. V was pared by 6 bases and J by 4 bases, with 10 bases of the junction left unmatched. This CDR3 reads CASSPQWDRAYEQYF. CDR3 DNA sequence: TGTGCCAGCAGCCCCCAGTGGGACAGGGCTTACGAGCAGTACTTC.

This CDR3 reads CASSSKLAGGLTSTDTQYF. CDR3 coding DNA: TGTGCCAGCAGCTCTAAACTAGCGGGAGGGCTTACTAGCACAGATACGCAGTATTTT. The rearrangement joins TRBV5-6 to TRBJ2-3, with 13 bases aligning to TRBD2. Germline CDR1 reads SGHDT; CDR2 reads YYEEEE. Trimming took 3 bases from V and 0 from J; bases not matched to a gene: 10. The CDR3 is 19 amino acids.

This chain uses TRBV18 with TRBJ1-1, with a weak D call TRBD1 (5 bases). CDR1 is KGHSH and CDR2 is LQKENI in the germline V gene. V was trimmed by 6 bases and J by 1 base, leaving 30 bases between them. The CDR3 contains 20 residues. The CDR3 loop reads CASSRGIGAEAFIGNTEAFF. The CDR3 DNA reads TGTGCCAGCTCCCGCGGAATTGGGGCAGAGGCATTTATTGGGAACACTGAAGCTTTCTTT.